The 24 T cell receptor beta chains below come from one sample, sequenced in a study of blood T cell repertoires in COVID-19. Using immunoSEQ multiplex PCR, the repertoire was profiled, and TCRdb retains in-frame clones only, with some absent. The table lists some 330,000 clones, 80% to 90% of them singletons. Material: PBMCs or T cells enriched from blood (not recorded which). The receptors were sampled from a man aged 25-40 years who had recovered from COVID-19.

The CDR3 loop is CSVVQGGDYGYTF. For the CDR3, the DNA is TGCAGCGTTGTACAGGGGGGTGACTATGGCTACACCTTC. The rearrangement joins TRBV29-1 to TRBJ1-2, with TRBD1 matching 8 bases. The CDR3 sequence is 13 residues long. The germline CDR1 and CDR2 sequences are SQVTM and ANQGSEA. V shed 4 bases and J 3 bases; nucleotides not matched to a gene: 4.

This rearrangement joins TRBV28 to TRBJ2-5, with 11 bases aligning to TRBD2. With 6 bases clipped from V and 4 bases from J, the junction kept 10 bases outside the gene matches. Germline V lookup: CDR1 MDHEN, CDR2 SYDVKM. CDR3 length equals 16 residues. The CDR3 sequence is CASRALLAGDVETQYF. The DNA of the CDR3 is TGTGCCAGCAGAGCACTACTAGCGGGAGACGTAGAGACCCAGTACTTC.

V is TRBV2 and J is TRBJ1-2; D uncertain. The CDR3 extends over 15 amino acids. V was clipped by 0 bases and J by 6 bases, with 14 bases between them. CDR1 and CDR2 from the germline V gene are SNHLY and FYNNEI. The chain's CDR3 is CASSEALRGSDGYTF. As DNA, the CDR3 is TGTGCCAGCAGTGAAGCGCTTCGGGGTTCGGATGGCTACACCTTC.

The CDR3 is CASSLSRLQYEQYF. In nucleotides, the CDR3 is TGTGCCAGCAGTTTATCGAGACTACAGTACGAGCAGTACTTC. The chain combines TRBV27 with TRBJ2-7; TRBD2 is a possible D gene (5 bases). Deletions cut 0 bases from V and 4 bases from J, with 10 bases between. There are 14 residues in the CDR3. CDR1 is MNHEY and CDR2 is SMNVEV in the germline V gene (reference sequence).

This chain connects TRBV3-1 (or the pseudogene TRBV3-2) to TRBJ1-1; D call uncertain. This CDR3 contains 15 residues. Germline V gene lookup returns CDR1 LGHDT and CDR2 YNNKEL (reference sequence). With 4 bases removed from V and 1 base from J, the gap between germline ends came to 13 bases. CDR3 sequence (DNA): TGTGCCAGCAGCCCGGAGGTCTCAGGGAACACTGAAGCTTTCTTT. Its protein product is CASSPEVSGNTEAFF.

This chain uses TRBV19 with TRBJ1-2, with 8 positions matching TRBD1. CDR3 length equals 15 residues. Germline V CDR1 and CDR2: LNHDA, SQIVND (reference sequence). After removal of 4 bases from V and 5 bases from J, the junction contained 9 bases not matched to a gene. The CDR3 sequence: CASSTPPDRAYGYTF. The CDR3 DNA is TGTGCCAGTAGTACTCCGCCGGACAGGGCTTATGGCTACACCTTC.

The chain carries TRBV6-1 and TRBJ1-6; D gene ambiguous. Trimming pared 6 bases from V and 8 bases from J, leaving 14 bases between. This CDR3 comprises 14 residues. Germline V lookup: CDR1 MNHNS, CDR2 SASEGT. CDR3 bases: TGTGCCAGCAGCCCCCCCCTGAGGTATTCACCCCTCCACTTT. This encodes CASSPPLRYSPLHF.

The gene calls are TRBV5-5 and TRBJ1-5; D might be TRBD1 (5 bases). The germline V and J ends were trimmed by 5 bases and 2 bases, with 14 bases remaining between them. Germline V CDR1 and CDR2: SGHKS, YYEKEE (reference sequence). This CDR3 contains 15 residues. As DNA, the CDR3 is TGTGCCAGCAGACGGGACGCGGGGGGCAATCAGCCCCAGCATTTT. Translated, it gives CASRRDAGGNQPQHF.

The chain recombines TRBV5-1 with TRBJ2-7, with D unclear. This CDR3 contains 11 residues. V gave up 5 bases and J gave up 3 bases, with 6 bases separating them. CDR1 and CDR2 from the germline V gene are SGHRS and YFSETQ. The CDR3: CASSYSYEQYF. CDR3 in DNA: TGCGCCAGCAGTTATAGCTACGAGCAGTACTTC.

This chain uses TRBV19 with TRBJ1-2, with a weak D call TRBD1 (5 bases). The CDR3 covers 16 residues. Trimming removed 0 bases at V and 4 bases at J, with 15 bases between. CDR1 and CDR2 from the germline V gene are LNHDA and SQIVND (reference sequence). The CDR3 DNA reads TGTGCCAGTAGTATAGACAGGGTCGCGGCGGCCTATGGCTACACCTTC. Encoded protein: CASSIDRVAAAYGYTF.

Here the CDR3 reads CASTSTSGATDTQYF. CDR3 DNA sequence: TGTGCCAGCACCTCGACTAGCGGGGCCACAGATACGCAGTATTTT. The V gene is TRBV6-5, the J gene TRBJ2-3, with TRBD2 matching over 11 bases. The trim removed 7 bases at V and 2 bases at J, leaving 5 bases unmatched. The CDR3 is 15 amino acids. The germline CDR1 and CDR2 sequences are MNHEY and SVGAGI.

V is TRBV4-1 and J is TRBJ1-2, with D possibly TRBD1 on 6 matching bases. Germline V gives CDR1 MGHRA, CDR2 YSYEKL. CDR3 length: 15 residues. Trimming took 1 base from V and 1 from J, leaving 10 bases between them. As DNA, the CDR3 is TGCGCCAGCAGCCAAGTCATGGACAGTAACTATGGCTACACCTTC. The encoded protein is CASSQVMDSNYGYTF.

The chain links TRBV5-1 to TRBJ1-5; TRBD1 is a possible D gene (5 bases). CDR3 length: 15 amino acids. The ends were cut back, 4 bases at V and 1 base at J, with 12 bases in the middle. Germline assignment: CDR1 SGHRS and CDR2 YFSETQ. The CDR3 loop reads CASSQGAGSNQPQHF. Here the CDR3 DNA reads TGCGCCAGCAGCCAAGGGGCAGGGAGCAATCAGCCCCAGCATTTT.

This clone was observed a few times. The V and J genes are TRBV10-2 and TRBJ2-7; 9 nucleotides align to TRBD2. Looked up from germline, CDR1 is WSHSY and CDR2 is SAAADI. The CDR3 extends over 15 amino acids. V shed 1 base, J shed 2 bases, and the junction held 3 bases outside the gene matches. CDR3 sequence: CASSELGLAPYEQYF. The DNA for the CDR3 is TGCGCCAGCAGTGAGTTGGGACTAGCCCCCTACGAGCAGTACTTC.

This chain joins TRBV28 and TRBJ2-4; D is possibly TRBD2 (5 bases). Germline CDR1 is MDHEN and CDR2 is SYDVKM. CDR3 length equals 20 residues. Trimming cost V 2 bases and J 3 bases, with 26 bases left between them. The CDR3 DNA is TGTGCCAGCAGTTTACCCACCTCATTAGGGCCCGGACTGGTCAAAAACATTCAGTACTTC. It yields the protein CASSLPTSLGPGLVKNIQYF. Full variable domain (rest looked up from reference TRBV28 and TRBJ2-4): DVKVTQSSRYLVKRTGEKVFLECVQDMDHENMFWYRQDPGLGLRLIYFSYDVKMKEKGDIPEGYSVSREKKERFSLILESASTNQTSMYLCASSLPTSLGPGLVKNIQYFGAGTRLSVL.

The CDR3 bases are TGTGCCAGCAGCCCCCTCCGAGGAGGGGCCGGCTCCTACGAGCAGTACTTC. Translation: CASSPLRGGAGSYEQYF. This sequence joins TRBV7-9 and TRBJ2-7; maybe TRBD2 (6 bases). This CDR3 comprises 17 residues. With 5 bases removed from V and 0 bases from J, the gap between germline ends came to 20 bases. The germline V gene has CDR1 SEHNR and CDR2 FQNEAQ (reference sequence).

This chain connects TRBV10-1 to TRBJ2-3, with 11 nucleotides matching TRBD2. The V gene's germline CDR1 is WNHNN and CDR2 SYGVQD (reference sequence). This CDR3 is 15 amino acids long. After removal of 3 bases from V and 6 bases from J, the junction contained 5 bases not matched to a gene. CDR3 residues: CASSEGLAGGDTQYF. The CDR3 coding sequence is TGCGCCAGCAGTGAAGGGCTAGCGGGGGGTGATACGCAGTATTTT.

V gene TRBV18 combines with J gene TRBJ1-2; TRBD1 aligns across 10 bases. The V gene's germline CDR1 is KGHSH and CDR2 LQKENI. The CDR3 sequence is 14 residues long. The J segment lost 8 bases and the V segment lost 5 bases, leaving 8 bases of the junction unmatched. The CDR3 loop reads CASSTGTGERGYTF. CDR3 in DNA: TGTGCCAGCTCAACGGGGACAGGGGAGCGCGGCTACACCTTC.

This clone was observed a handful of times. The chain uses TRBV7-9 and TRBJ2-7; TRBD2 is a possible D gene (5 bases). Germline V CDR1 and CDR2: SEHNR, FQNEAQ (reference sequence). V was shortened by 1 base and J by 3 bases, with 7 bases between the two germline ends. The CDR3 covers 13 residues. The DNA for the CDR3 is TGTGCCAGCAGCTTAGGAGGGCTCTACGAGCAGTACTTC. It encodes CASSLGGLYEQYF. Full variable domain (remainder filled in from reference TRBV7-9 and TRBJ2-7): DTGVSQNPRHKITKRGQNVTFRCDPISEHNRLYWYRQTLGQGPEFLTYFQNEAQLEKSRLLSDRFSAERPKGSFSTLEIQRTEQGDSAMYLCASSLGGLYEQYFGPGTRLTVT.

V and J are TRBV2 and TRBJ1-2; 9 bases agree with TRBD1. Losses at the gene ends were 7 bases for V and 4 bases for J; bases not matched to a gene: 4. Germline V gene sequence: CDR1 SNHLY, CDR2 FYNNEI. The CDR3 has 13 amino acids. The CDR3 loop is CASIETGGYGYTF. The CDR3, as DNA: TGTGCCAGCATCGAGACAGGGGGCTATGGCTACACCTTC.

The chain combines TRBV20-1 with TRBJ1-2; D is undetermined. The ends were cut back, 7 bases at V and 8 bases at J, with 23 bases in the middle. The CDR3 is 14 amino acids. Per the germline V gene, CDR1 is DFQATT and CDR2 is SNEGSKA (reference sequence). This chain's CDR3 is CSDSAVSERWGYTF. CDR3 sequence (DNA): TGCAGTGATAGTGCAGTATCTGAGCGATGGGGCTACACCTTC.

In this sample, this clone turned up a few times. The chain is built from TRBV10-3 and TRBJ1-1, with 8 bases that match TRBD1. The germline V gene encodes CDR1 ENHRY and CDR2 SYGVKD. This CDR3 has 14 residues. V lost 9 bases to trimming and J lost 1 base; unmatched junction nucleotides: 7. The CDR3 region has the DNA TGTGCCATACGGCCTGACAGGGGGAACACTGAAGCTTTCTTT. This sequence encodes CAIRPDRGNTEAFF.

V is TRBV27 and J is TRBJ2-5; TRBD2 matches at 7 bases. After removal of 3 bases from V and 2 bases from J, the junction contained 6 bases not matched to a gene. The CDR3 sequence is 15 residues long. Germline lookup yields CDR1 MNHEY and CDR2 SMNVEV (reference sequence). This CDR3 reads CASSFAGTIQETQYF. As DNA, the CDR3 is TGTGCCAGCAGTTTCGCCGGGACTATACAAGAGACCCAGTACTTC.

This sequence joins TRBV28 and TRBJ2-7; D uncertain. The CDR3 consists of 12 residues. Between the trimmed V and J ends, which lost 6 bases and 3 bases, there was a span of 9 bases. Germline assignment: CDR1 MDHEN and CDR2 SYDVKM. The DNA of the CDR3 is TGTGCCAGCAGCCCCTCAGACTACGAGCAGTACTTC. It yields the protein CASSPSDYEQYF.